These T cell receptor beta chains were read from a single sample in a study of T cells in Graves' hyperthyroidism and ophthalmopathy. Each CDR3 protein gets one entry after TCRdb re-called the multiplex PCR reads with MiXCR. Of about 180,000 distinct CDR3 sequences in the sample, around 15% were seen once. The sequencing input was blood. Source of these receptors: a woman in her forties or fifties with Graves' hyperthyroidism. The CDR3 runs from the conserved cysteine through the conserved F or W. For some rows the clone size is stated as once, few or many, or as a class when expanded; others skip it.

CDR3aa	j_gene	len	v_gene	abundance
CASRGGQNQPQHF	TRBJ1-5	13	TRBV2	many
CASRPMGYGYTF	TRBJ1-2	12	TRBV28	many
CASSLVSGRSTDTQYF	TRBJ2-3	16	TRBV7-9	many
CASSLVGTGNYGYTF	TRBJ1-2	15	TRBV27	many
CASSLNRGEAFF	TRBJ1-1	12	TRBV11-2	many
CASSLGDSYNSPLHF	TRBJ1-6	15	TRBV7-9	-
CASSLSPLAQETQYF	TRBJ2-5	15	TRBV11-2	many
CASSVDRQNSYNSPLHF	TRBJ1-6	17	TRBV9	-
CATRRGGGDQETQYF	TRBJ2-5	15	TRBV15	-
CASSRTSGGAGAKNIQYF	TRBJ2-4	18	TRBV27	many
CASSIGSSGGFTDTQYF	TRBJ2-3	17	TRBV19	-
CAISEQGNTEAFF	TRBJ1-1	13	TRBV10-3	many
CASSRTTGRETQYF	TRBJ2-5	14	TRBV3-1	many
CSVALGGGEAFF	TRBJ1-1	12	TRBV29-1	many
CASSLGGDYGYTF	TRBJ1-2	13	TRBV5-1	many
CASSSYSLKESGANVLTF	TRBJ2-6	18	TRBV27	-